The entry below describes one T cell receptor beta chain. What it recognizes is unknown. The record originates from a study of cytomegalovirus exposure and HLA in healthy donors. Findings and caveats of the study: Later analysis found that TCR beta chains associated with HLA were more clonally expanded than other, equally common chains. V- and J-gene trimming in TCR beta was tied to a missense DCLRE1C variant by an analysis performed later.

The V end lost 6 bases, the J end lost 10 bases, and 18 bases lay between the germline ends. Looked up from germline, CDR1 is MDHEN and CDR2 is SYDVKM. The CDR3 sequence is 13 residues long. Donors sampled were nominally healthy, though unrecorded immune exposures were likely. The study ran its PCR with 60 Vbeta and 13 Jbeta primers. TCRdb's copy holds only in-frame clones and misses some; the assay was immunoSEQ multiplex PCR. The sample includes 140,000 to 150,000 clones. Sequenced: PBMCs. The V gene is TRBV28, the J gene TRBJ1-1; no firm D call. This TCR came from a male donor in good health and CMV-seronegative. The CDR3 is CASSPNTLYRAFF. The CDR3 nucleotides are TGTGCCAGCAGCCCAAATACCCTCTACAGAGCTTTCTTT.